The 26 T cell receptor beta chains listed next were all sequenced from one sample in a study of T cell responses to AZD1222 COVID-19 vaccine. Assay: immunoSEQ multiplex PCR; the TCRdb copy retains only in-frame clones and omits some. Seen here are 100,000 to 150,000 clones, approximately 85% observed once, and the top ten hold 7.6%. The sequenced sample was peripheral blood, obtained on day 0 of AZD1222 vaccination. The source of these receptors is an adult in good health.

CDR3 region: CASSPGRVQETQYF. CDR3 DNA: TGTGCCAGCAGCCCTGGCAGGGTTCAGGAGACCCAGTACTTC. V usage is TRBV7-9 and J usage is TRBJ2-5; tentative D call: TRBD1 (5 bases). CDR1 and CDR2 (germline): SEHNR, FQNEAQ (reference sequence). The length of the CDR3 is 14 residues. The V end lost 5 bases, the J end lost 5 bases, and 15 bases lay between the germline ends.

The CDR3 nucleotides are TGTGCCAGCAGTGGACGGACAGGGTCTCTCGAGCAGTACTTC. Its translation is CASSGRTGSLEQYF. This sequence joins TRBV27 and TRBJ2-7, with 8 bases lining up with TRBD1. This CDR3 is built from 14 residues. V dropped 5 bases and J dropped 6; count of bases not matched to a gene: 9. Germline CDR1 and CDR2: MNHEY and SMNVEV (reference sequence).

The chain couples TRBV6-2 or TRBV6-3 to TRBJ1-5; the match to TRBD1 covers 9 bases. The ends lost 6 bases at V and 7 bases at J; junction bases unmatched: 10. In germline, CDR1 is MNHEY, CDR2 SVGEGT. CDR3 length: 15 amino acids. The CDR3, as DNA: TGTGCCAGCAGGTACGGGGACAGGGTGAAACAGCCCCAGCATTTT. This encodes CASRYGDRVKQPQHF.

The V and J genes are TRBV30 and TRBJ1-3; the D is unclear. CDR1 and CDR2 from the germline V gene are GTSNPN and SVGIG (reference sequence). Trimming took 5 bases from V and 4 from J, leaving 6 bases between them. This CDR3 is 11 amino acids long. CDR3 coding DNA: TGTGCCTGGTCTACAGGAAACACCATATATTTT. Protein: CAWSTGNTIYF.

This clone was observed a few times. Germline and junction disagree at one end, which may indicate a read error. The chain joins TRBV5-4 to TRBJ2-7; TRBD2 aligns across 9 bases. Germline V CDR1 and CDR2: SGHNT, YYREEE (reference sequence). This CDR3 is built from 12 residues. The chain's CDR3 is CASSLRSGRTDF. In nucleotides, the CDR3 is TGTGCCAGCAGCTTGCGCAGCGGGAGGACGGACTTC.

This clone occurred a few times. The chain links TRBV6-6 to TRBJ1-1; D unclear. The CDR3 spans 10 residues. Between the trimmed V and J ends, which lost 6 bases and 5 bases, there was a span of 4 bases. Per germline, CDR1 MNHNY and CDR2 SVGAGI (reference sequence). The CDR3 sequence: CASRRTEAFF. CDR3 nucleotide sequence: TGTGCCAGCAGACGAACTGAAGCTTTCTTT.

The chain uses TRBV19 and TRBJ2-6; possibly TRBD1 for D (5 bases). Germline V gives CDR1 LNHDA, CDR2 SQIVND (reference sequence). The ends were cut back, 3 bases at V and 0 bases at J, with 12 bases in the middle. The CDR3 is 17 amino acids. In nucleotides, the CDR3 is TGTGCCAGTAGTATTGCCCGACAGCTCTCTGGGGCCAACGTCCTGACTTTC. It encodes CASSIARQLSGANVLTF.

The chain carries TRBV7-9 and TRBJ2-7; D is perhaps TRBD1 (5 bases). CDR3 length equals 13 residues. CDR1 SEHNR and CDR2 FQNEAQ come from the germline V gene (reference sequence). V was shortened by 5 bases and J by 5 bases, with 13 bases between the two germline ends. The CDR3: CASSTSGPNEQYF. For the CDR3, the DNA is TGTGCCAGCAGCACCTCAGGGCCCAACGAGCAGTACTTC.

The chain couples TRBV28 to TRBJ1-2; D remains unclear. The CDR3 is 11 amino acids. Trimming pared 1 base from V and 7 bases from J, leaving 4 bases between. CDR1 is MDHEN, CDR2 SYDVKM, per germline. The CDR3, as DNA: TGTGCCAGCAGTTTATTTTTTGGCTACACCTTC. This translates into CASSLFFGYTF.

This clone was seen a single time. Here the CDR3 DNA reads TGTGCCAGCAGCAAAGAGGGTCGGGGGGGCACTGGAAACACCATATATTTT. Amino acid sequence: CASSKEGRGGTGNTIYF. This sequence joins TRBV21-1 and TRBJ1-3. TRBV21-1 is recorded as a pseudogene. The CDR3 totals 17 residues.

The chain combines TRBV19 with TRBJ2-1; D may be TRBD1 (5 bases). Germline loops: CDR1 LNHDA, CDR2 SQIVND (reference sequence). This CDR3 has 13 amino acids. The V end lost 6 bases, the J end lost 8 bases, and 14 bases lay between the germline ends. CDR3 sequence (DNA): TGTGCCAGTAGCGGGTCAGGGATATATGAGCAGTTCTTC. Its protein is CASSGSGIYEQFF.

CDR3 in amino acids: CASSTTSGGIQETQYF. The CDR3 nucleotides read TGCGCCAGCAGCACGACTAGCGGGGGCATTCAAGAGACCCAGTACTTC. V and J are TRBV5-1 and TRBJ2-5; 12 positions agree with TRBD2. Germline CDR1 SGHRS, CDR2 YFSETQ. This CDR3 is built from 16 residues. Trimming at V came to 4 bases and at J to 2 bases, leaving 6 bases not matched to a gene.

The CDR3 region is CASSYSKVGGAGNQPQHF. CDR3 in DNA: TGTGCCAGCAGTTACTCGAAGGTGGGGGGCGCGGGCAATCAGCCCCAGCATTTT. This rearrangement joins TRBV6-2 or TRBV6-3 to TRBJ1-5, with D possibly matching TRBD1 (6 bases). Germline V gives CDR1 MNHEY, CDR2 SVGEGT. V was clipped by 0 bases and J by 2 bases, with 17 bases between them. CDR3 length: 18 residues.

CDR3 protein: CAISRDREASPLHF. The CDR3 bases are TGTGCCATCAGCCGGGACAGGGAGGCGTCACCCCTCCACTTT. The rearrangement uses TRBV10-3 and TRBJ1-6; 9 positions match TRBD1. The V and J ends lost 6 bases and 10 bases, in that order; junction bases with no gene match: 7. From germline, CDR1 is ENHRY and CDR2 SYGVKD. CDR3 length: 14 residues.

The chain employs TRBV12-5 and TRBJ1-6; 9 nucleotides align to TRBD1. Germline-derived CDR1 and CDR2 are LGHNT and FRNRAP. The ends lost 0 bases at V and 6 bases at J; junction bases unmatched: 18. The CDR3 totals 21 residues. CDR3: CASGLVTQGTGKIGSNSPLHF. CDR3 sequence (DNA): TGTGCTAGTGGTTTGGTGACACAGGGGACAGGGAAAATCGGAAGTAATTCACCCCTCCACTTT.

This chain uses TRBV27 with TRBJ1-2; weak D call: TRBD1 (5 bases). Germline assignment: CDR1 MNHEY and CDR2 SMNVEV (reference sequence). The CDR3 length is 17 residues. Trimming removed 0 bases at V and 2 bases at J, with 16 bases between. The CDR3 sequence: CASSLSATGTGNYGYTF. The CDR3 DNA follows: TGTGCCAGCAGTTTATCGGCCACGGGGACGGGAAACTATGGCTACACCTTC.

The gene calls are TRBV7-6 and TRBJ1-5; possibly TRBD1 for D (6 bases). This CDR3 is built from 15 residues. Per the germline V gene, CDR1 is SGHVS and CDR2 is FNYEAQ. Trimming pared 1 base from V and 5 bases from J, leaving 12 bases between. CDR3 in DNA: TGTGCCAGCAGCTTAGGGGGGGCATCTTATCAGCCCCAGCATTTT. This codes for CASSLGGASYQPQHF.

This clone was observed a single time. The J gene is TRBJ2-2, the V gene TRBV10-3, with TRBD2 matching over 9 bases. V gave up 6 bases and J gave up 7 bases; unmatched junction bases: 9. Germline CDR1 is ENHRY and CDR2 is SYGVKD. The CDR3 length is 15 residues. The chain's CDR3 is CAIREDSGSGGELFF. The CDR3 DNA follows: TGTGCCATCAGAGAAGATAGCGGGAGCGGCGGGGAGCTGTTTTTT.

CDR3 coding DNA: TGTGCCAGCAGCGCGCTGGGGACTAGCGGGGGGTTTGAGACCCAGTACTTC. This gives the protein CASSALGTSGGFETQYF. The chain links TRBV5-4 to TRBJ2-5; 15 nucleotides agree with TRBD2. V lost 4 bases, J lost 5 bases, and 9 bases stayed unmatched. The CDR3 loop spans 17 amino acids. Germline V CDR1 and CDR2: SGHNT, YYREEE (reference sequence).

This sequence joins TRBV19 and TRBJ1-2, with D perhaps matching TRBD1 (5 bases). The CDR3 sequence is 13 residues long. Per the germline V gene, CDR1 is LNHDA and CDR2 is SQIVND (reference sequence). V was shortened by 6 bases and J by 0 bases, with 8 bases between the two germline ends. The CDR3 sequence: CASRATANYGYTF. CDR3 in DNA: TGTGCCAGTAGGGCGACAGCTAACTATGGCTACACCTTC.

Concerning this clone: Sequence at one end of the junction differs from germline and may be a read error. The gene calls are TRBV6-1 and TRBJ2-7, with TRBD2 matching 9 bases. Germline V gives CDR1 MNHNS, CDR2 SASEGT. The CDR3 consists of 13 residues. The CDR3: CASSEGLAWWASF. As DNA, the CDR3 is TGTGCCAGCAGTGAGGGACTAGCTTGGTGGGCCTCCTTC.

The gene calls are TRBV3-1 (or the pseudogene TRBV3-2) and TRBJ2-1, with TRBD1 identical over 9 bases. The CDR3 is made up of 16 amino acids. CDR1 and CDR2 (germline): LGHDT, YNNKEL (reference sequence). V was pared by 6 bases and J by 8 bases, with 14 bases of the junction left unmatched. The CDR3 here is CASRNNRGREGDEQFF. The CDR3, as DNA: TGTGCCAGCAGAAACAACAGGGGGCGCGAAGGCGATGAGCAGTTCTTC.

J is TRBJ1-5 and V is TRBV5-1, with D unresolved. V was clipped by 0 bases and J by 4 bases, with 8 bases between them. Germline assignment: CDR1 SGHRS and CDR2 YFSETQ. This CDR3 region has 14 residues. The CDR3 coding sequence is TGCGCCAGCAGCTTGGGAGGGATAAATCAGCCCCAGCATTTT. Its protein is CASSLGGINQPQHF.

The rearrangement links TRBV4-3 to TRBJ1-1, with 7 bases fitting TRBD1. V lost 6 bases, J lost 2 bases, and 3 bases stayed unmatched. This CDR3 is built from 13 residues. Germline loops: CDR1 LGHNA, CDR2 YSLEER. CDR3 residues: CASSGTDNTEAFF. The CDR3 nucleotides read TGCGCCAGCAGTGGGACAGACAACACTGAAGCTTTCTTT.

This sequence joins TRBV24-1 and TRBJ2-3; D ambiguous. The CDR3 runs 14 residues. Deletions cut 4 bases from V and 7 bases from J, with 14 bases between. CDR1 and CDR2 from the germline V gene are KGHDR and SFDVKD. CDR3 nucleotides: TGTGCCACCAGTGACCCTGAAGAATTATATACGCAGTATTTT. This sequence encodes CATSDPEELYTQYF.

The V gene is TRBV25-1, the J gene TRBJ1-4, with a tentative D call TRBD1 (5 bases). Deletions cut 6 bases from V and 7 bases from J, with 12 bases between. This CDR3 has 13 residues. The germline gives CDR1 MGHDK, CDR2 SYGVNS. This CDR3 reads CASSRDGPEKLFF. DNA for the CDR3: TGTGCCAGCAGCCGGGACGGTCCTGAAAAACTGTTTTTT.